This T cell receptor (beta chain) was profiled in a study of beta chain features in type 1 diabetes. Study outcomes and limitations: In all four CD4+ subsets, TCRB CDR3 length was significantly, moderately reduced in type 1 diabetes. Compared with healthy donors, patients appeared to share more similar naive, central memory and regulatory TCRB repertoires. The study found fewer insertions and more deletions at VDJ junctions in type 1 diabetes patients. The question of HLA type influencing TCRB rearrangement was one that remained unresolved here.

Germline CDR1 is SGHRS and CDR2 is YFSETQ. The CDR3 spans 15 residues. V dropped 5 bases and J dropped 10; count of bases not matched to a gene: 13. All of the isolated RNA was reverse transcribed, so expressed TCRB transcripts were sequenced. The repertoire was sequenced with immunoSEQ multiplex PCR; TCRdb's copy has only in-frame clones and lacks some. Here the sample spans some 900,000 clones, 15% to 20% being singletons. A note on this clone: No antigen is known for it.

Sequences were obtained from naive CD4+ T cells from blood. The genes are TRBV5-1 and TRBJ2-1; TRBD1 aligns across 9 bases. The receptor was derived from a woman between 18 and 29 years old in good health. Here the CDR3 reads CASRDRGSPLGEQFF. The CDR3 DNA sequence: TGCGCCAGCAGAGACAGGGGGTCCCCATTGGGAGAGCAGTTCTTC. Full variable domain (rest looked up from reference TRBV5-1 and TRBJ2-1): KAGVTQTPRYLIKTRGQQVTLSCSPISGHRSVSWYQQTPGQGLQFLFEYFSETQRNKGNFPGRFSGRQFSNSRSEMNVSTLELGDSALYLCASRDRGSPLGEQFFGPGTRLTVL.